Below are 13 T cell receptor beta chains sequenced from a single sample in a study of blood T cell repertoires in COVID-19. The protocol was immunoSEQ multiplex PCR, while the TCRdb copy is restricted to in-frame clones and leaves out a portion. The sample includes approximately 220,000 clones, over 75% seen only once; the top ten take 4.4%. The sequencing sample was made of peripheral blood. These receptors came from a man aged 45-65 years with acute or convalescent COVID-19.

The chain recombines TRBV5-6 with TRBJ1-4, with D tentatively TRBD1 (5 bases). V was pared by 1 base and J by 4 bases, with 8 bases between. The CDR3 length is 14 residues. The germline gives CDR1 SGHDT, CDR2 YYEEEE. DNA for the CDR3: TGTGCCAGCAGCTTGACCAGGGATAATGAAAAACTGTTTTTT. Protein: CASSLTRDNEKLFF.

This clone was counted only a few times. This rearrangement joins TRBV4-2 to TRBJ1-1; 7 bases map to TRBD1. The CDR3 runs to 14 residues. Germline lookup yields CDR1 LGHNA and CDR2 YNFKEQ. V lost 0 bases, J lost 7 bases, and 5 bases stayed unmatched. CDR3 bases: TGTGCCAGCAGCCAAGATCAGGGGGTTGGTGAAGCTTTCTTT. This translates into CASSQDQGVGEAFF.

The chain combines TRBV27 with TRBJ1-6, with 7 bases matching TRBD1. The CDR3 length is 14 residues. The germline V gene has CDR1 MNHEY and CDR2 SMNVEV (reference sequence). V was clipped by 5 bases and J by 6 bases; unmatched bases: 4. CDR3: CASSPRQGNSPLHF. DNA for the CDR3: TGTGCCAGCAGTCCCCGACAGGGTAATTCACCCCTCCACTTT.

The chain is built from TRBV5-8 and TRBJ2-5; 8 bases match TRBD1. Germline CDR1 reads SGHTS; CDR2 reads YDEGEE. Trimming cost V 4 bases and J 1 base; bases outside gene matches: 3. This CDR3 is built from 14 residues. CDR3 sequence reads: CASSEDRAQETQYF. The CDR3 bases are TGTGCCAGCAGCGAGGACAGGGCCCAAGAGACCCAGTACTTC.

The rearrangement links TRBV9 to TRBJ2-3; 11 nucleotides align to TRBD2. Per germline, CDR1 SGDLS and CDR2 YYNGEE. The CDR3 sequence is 14 residues long. The ends lost 3 bases at V and 5 bases at J; junction bases unmatched: 2. CDR3 DNA: TGTGCCAGCAGCGCCGGGACTAGCGGAGATACGCAGTATTTT. It codes for CASSAGTSGDTQYF. Full variable domain (rest looked up from reference TRBV9 and TRBJ2-3): DSGVTQTPKHLITATGQRVTLRCSPRSGDLSVYWYQQSLDQGLQFLIQYYNGEERAKGNILERFSAQQFPDLHSELNLSSLELGDSALYFCASSAGTSGDTQYFGPGTRLTVL.

The CDR3, as DNA: TGTGCCAGCAGCACTGAAGGACAGGGGCCCAGAGCTTTCTTT. This gives the protein CASSTEGQGPRAFF. The rearrangement uses TRBV2 and TRBJ1-1; 9 bases agree with TRBD1. After removal of 6 bases from V and 10 bases from J, the junction contained 12 bases not matched to a gene. This CDR3 has 14 residues. Per the germline V gene, CDR1 is SNHLY and CDR2 is FYNNEI.

The chain is built from TRBV19 and TRBJ2-3; 7 positions match TRBD2. Germline V CDR1 and CDR2: LNHDA, SQIVND (reference sequence). The trim removed 5 bases at V and 3 bases at J, leaving 11 bases unmatched. The CDR3 totals 16 residues. CDR3 residues: CASSPYGAGVTDTQYF. CDR3 nucleotide sequence: TGTGCCAGTAGTCCCTACGGGGCGGGGGTGACAGATACGCAGTATTTT.

This clone was recorded only once. This sequence joins TRBV25-1 and TRBJ1-1; TRBD1 might be the D (5 bases). The CDR3 is 15 residues long. Germline loops: CDR1 MGHDK, CDR2 SYGVNS. The ends were cut back, 6 bases at V and 1 base at J, with 15 bases in the middle. CDR3 protein: CASRYGGRGNTEAFF. As DNA, the CDR3 is TGTGCCAGCAGGTACGGGGGTCGCGGGAACACTGAAGCTTTCTTT. Full variable domain (remainder filled in from reference TRBV25-1 and TRBJ1-1): EADIYQTPRYLVIGTGKKITLECSQTMGHDKMYWYQQDPGMELHLIHYSYGVNSTEKGDLSSESTVSRIRTEHFPLTLESARPSHTSQYLCASRYGGRGNTEAFFGQGTRLTVV.

This clone was counted a few times. V gene TRBV5-4 combines with J gene TRBJ1-2; weak D call: TRBD1 (5 bases). Germline-derived CDR1 and CDR2 are SGHNT and YYREEE (reference sequence). The CDR3 length is 16 residues. V lost 5 bases to trimming and J lost 0 bases, with 17 bases between them. The CDR3 nucleotides read TGTGCCAGCAGTCGCGCACAGGAAGCAGCTAACTATGGCTACACCTTC. Its protein is CASSRAQEAANYGYTF.

The genes are TRBV11-3 and TRBJ2-2; D gene ambiguous. The CDR3 covers 15 residues. The V end was cut by 5 bases, the J end by 10 bases, with 20 bases between. Germline loops: CDR1 SGHNT, CDR2 YENEEA. This CDR3 is CASSPGSQFEEELFF. The CDR3 DNA is TGTGCCAGCAGCCCCGGGTCTCAATTCGAAGAGGAGCTGTTTTTT. The variable domain in full, completed from reference TRBV11-3 and TRBJ2-2, reads EAGVVQSPRYKIIEKKQPVAFWCNPISGHNTLYWYLQNLGQGPELLIRYENEEAVDDSQLPKDRFSAERLKGVDSTLKIQPAELGDSAVYLCASSPGSQFEEELFFGEGSRLTVL.

This chain uses TRBV6-2 or TRBV6-3 with TRBJ1-1; 8 positions match TRBD1. The germline CDR1 and CDR2 sequences are MNHEY and SVGEGT. The ends lost 6 bases at V and 0 bases at J; junction bases unmatched: 3. This CDR3 is 14 amino acids long. CDR3 bases: TGTGCCAGCAGCCCGGGACAGGTGAACACTGAAGCTTTCTTT. Its protein product is CASSPGQVNTEAFF.

V and J are TRBV18 and TRBJ1-3; D perhaps matches TRBD1 (5 bases). The V gene's germline CDR1 is KGHSH and CDR2 LQKENI. Deletions cut 1 base from V and 0 bases from J, with 13 bases between. This CDR3 is built from 17 residues. CDR3 in DNA: TGTGCCAGCTCACCACGGAAGCAGGGCCACTCTGGAAACACCATATATTTT. As protein: CASSPRKQGHSGNTIYF.

The chain has TRBV2 and TRBJ1-4, with 8 bases aligning to TRBD1. The CDR3 sequence is 15 residues long. Germline V lookup: CDR1 SNHLY, CDR2 FYNNEI. With 6 bases clipped from V and 4 bases from J, the junction kept 7 bases outside the gene matches. This CDR3 reads CASRIQGASNEKLFF. The CDR3 coding sequence is TGTGCCAGCAGAATCCAGGGGGCAAGTAATGAAAAACTGTTTTTT.